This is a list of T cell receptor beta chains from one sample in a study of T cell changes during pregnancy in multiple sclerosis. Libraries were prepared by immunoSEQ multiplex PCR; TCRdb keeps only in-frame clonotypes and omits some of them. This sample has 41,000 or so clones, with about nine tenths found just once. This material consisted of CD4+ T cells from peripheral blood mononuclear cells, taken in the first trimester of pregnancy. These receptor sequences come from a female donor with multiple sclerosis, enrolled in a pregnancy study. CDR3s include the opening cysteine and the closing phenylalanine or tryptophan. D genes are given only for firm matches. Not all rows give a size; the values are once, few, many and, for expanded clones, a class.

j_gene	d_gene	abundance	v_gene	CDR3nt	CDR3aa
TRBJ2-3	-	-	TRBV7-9	TGTGCCAGCAGCTTAAGTTTAGGGGTCACAGATACGCAGTATTTT	CASSLSLGVTDTQYF
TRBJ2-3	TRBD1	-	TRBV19	TGTGCCAGTAGTAAGGGGGCAGGCACAGATACGCAGTATTTT	CASSKGAGTDTQYF
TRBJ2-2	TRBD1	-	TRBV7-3	TGTGCCAGCAGACGGACAGGGGGGGCCGGGGAGCTGTTTTTT	CASRRTGGAGELFF
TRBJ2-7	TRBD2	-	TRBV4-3	TGCGCCAGCAGCCAGGGACTAGCGGGCCCCCTCGCCGAGCAGTACTTC	CASSQGLAGPLAEQYF
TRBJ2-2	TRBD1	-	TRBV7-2	TGTGCCAGCACCGACAGGGCCGGGGAGCTGTTTTTT	CASTDRAGELFF
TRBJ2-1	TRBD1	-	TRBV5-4	TGTGCCAGCAGACAATCACCGGACAGGGACAATGAGCAGTTCTTC	CASRQSPDRDNEQFF
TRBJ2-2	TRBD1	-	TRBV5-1	TGCGCCAGCAGCTTAGCTGCTACAACCGGGACAGGGAAGTCCGGGGAGCTGTTTTTT	CASSLAATTGTGKSGELFF
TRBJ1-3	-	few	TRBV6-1	TGTGCCAGCAGTGGGCAGACTGCCTTAGGAGGAAACACCATATATTTT	CASSGQTALGGNTIYF
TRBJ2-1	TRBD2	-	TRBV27	TGTGCCAGCAGCTTGCAGCGGGGAAGGGTCAATGAGCAGTTCTTC	CASSLQRGRVNEQFF
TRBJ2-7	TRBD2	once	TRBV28	TGTGCCAGCAGTAGCGGGAGATCAGTCTACGAGCAGTACTTC	CASSSGRSVYEQYF
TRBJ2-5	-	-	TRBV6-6	TGTGCCAGCAGTATTGAGAGGGAGACCCAGTACTTC	CASSIERETQYF
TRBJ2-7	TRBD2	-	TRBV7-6	TGTGCCAGCAGCTTAGGGACTAGCGGACTGGAAAGGCAGTACTTC	CASSLGTSGLERQYF
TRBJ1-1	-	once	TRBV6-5	TGTGCCAGCAGTTACTCGAAGGGGGTCGGCTCTGAAGCTTTCTTT	CASSYSKGVGSEAFF
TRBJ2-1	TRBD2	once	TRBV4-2	TGTGCCAGCAGCCACGGACTAGCGGGAATGAGCTCCTACAATGAGCAGTTCTTC	CASSHGLAGMSSYNEQFF
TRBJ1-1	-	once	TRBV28	TGTGCCAGCAGGTTCGACAGGAACACTGAAGCTTTCTTT	CASRFDRNTEAFF
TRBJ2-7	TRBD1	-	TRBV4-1	TGCGCCAGCAGCCAAGAGGGACAGGGGGCCTACGAGCAGTACTTC	CASSQEGQGAYEQYF
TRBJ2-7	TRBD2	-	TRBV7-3	TGTGCCAGCAGCGTTAGCGGGAGTCGCTCCTACGAGCAGTACTTC	CASSVSGSRSYEQYF
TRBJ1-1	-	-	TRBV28	TGTGCCAGCAGTTTATCCCAGGGGCCGGCTGAAGCTTTCTTT	CASSLSQGPAEAFF
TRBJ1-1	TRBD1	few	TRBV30	TGTGCCTGGAGTGAGTGGGGGACAGCTCTGAACACTGAAGCTTTCTTT	CAWSEWGTALNTEAFF
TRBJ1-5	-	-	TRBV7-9	TGTGCCAGCAGCTTAGGTCGGGGAATCAATCAGCCCCAGCATTTT	CASSLGRGINQPQHF
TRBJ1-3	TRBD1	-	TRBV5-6	TGTGCCAGCAGCTTGGCCCGAAAAGGGGGCGCTGGAAACACCATATATTTT	CASSLARKGGAGNTIYF
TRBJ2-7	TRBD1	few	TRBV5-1	TGCGCCAGCAGCTCAGACAGGGGGGTCGAGCAGTACTTC	CASSSDRGVEQYF
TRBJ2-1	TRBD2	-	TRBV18	TGTGCCAGCTCACCACCGGGAGGGTACAATGAGCAGTTCTTC	CASSPPGGYNEQFF
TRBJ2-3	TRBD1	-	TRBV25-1	TGTGCCAGCAGTGAATATCTTGGACAGGATCTGAATACGCAGTATTTT	CASSEYLGQDLNTQYF
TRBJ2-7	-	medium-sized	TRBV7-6	TGTGCCAGCAGCTTAGACGGGGAGCAGTACTTC	CASSLDGEQYF
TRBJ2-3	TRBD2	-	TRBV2	TGTGCCAGCAGACGGGGACTAGCGGGAGGAAGAGCCGGAGATACGCAGTATTTT	CASRRGLAGGRAGDTQYF
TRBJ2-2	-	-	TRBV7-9	TGTGCCACCGGGGTTGGGACATTAAACACCGGGGAGCTGTTTTTT	CATGVGTLNTGELFF
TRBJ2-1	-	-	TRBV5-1	TGCGCCAGCAGCTCCCTAGCGTCATCGTACAATGAGCAGTTCTTC	CASSSLASSYNEQFF
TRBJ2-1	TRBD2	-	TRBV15	TGTGCCACCAGCGGAGGGACTAGCTCCTACAATGAGCAGTTCTTC	CATSGGTSSYNEQFF
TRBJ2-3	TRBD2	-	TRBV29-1	TGCAGCACGGAGGATCCTAGCGGCAGCCATAGCACAGATACGCAGTATTTT	CSTEDPSGSHSTDTQYF
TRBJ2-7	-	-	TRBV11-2	TGTGCCAGCAGCTCAAAGCCCTTCTACGAGCAGTACTTC	CASSSKPFYEQYF
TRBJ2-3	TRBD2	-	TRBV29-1	TGCAGCGCCTGGACTAGCGGGAGGGCCACAGATACGCAGTATTTT	CSAWTSGRATDTQYF
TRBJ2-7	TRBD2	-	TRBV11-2	TGTGCCAGCAGCCTTGCCGGGACTAGCGTAACCTACGAGCAGTACTTC	CASSLAGTSVTYEQYF
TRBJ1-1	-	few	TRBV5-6	TGTGCCAGCAGCCTGCGGGGGATAGGCACTGAAGCTTTCTTT	CASSLRGIGTEAFF
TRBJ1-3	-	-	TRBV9	TGTGCCAGCAGCGTAGAAGGAACTCGGGTAGGAAACACCATATATTTT	CASSVEGTRVGNTIYF
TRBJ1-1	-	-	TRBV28	TGTGCCAGCAGGACCCTCGCCGGGGGGGGCACTGAAGCTTTCTTT	CASRTLAGGGTEAFF
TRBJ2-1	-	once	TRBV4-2	TGTGCCAGCAGCCCCCTCGTCGACAATGAGCAGTTCTTC	CASSPLVDNEQFF
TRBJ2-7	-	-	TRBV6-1	TGTGCCAGCACAAAGGGGCAGAGCTCCTACGAGCAGTACTTC	CASTKGQSSYEQYF
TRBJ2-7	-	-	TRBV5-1	TGCGCCAGCAGCTTGGAGGCGGGGAGAGGCGAGCAGTACTTC	CASSLEAGRGEQYF
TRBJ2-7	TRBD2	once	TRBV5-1	TGCGCCAGCAGCTTACGGACTAGCGGTTCCTACGAGCAGTACTTC	CASSLRTSGSYEQYF
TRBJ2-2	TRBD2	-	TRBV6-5	TGTGCCAGCAGTTACTCGACTAGCGGGAGAACCGGGGAGCTGTTTTTT	CASSYSTSGRTGELFF
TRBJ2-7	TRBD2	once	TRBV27	TGTGCCAGCAAGGCTAGCGGACTCCACGAGCAGTACTTC	CASKASGLHEQYF
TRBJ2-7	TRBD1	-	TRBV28	TGTGCCGTCACAGGGGGTAGTAGGTACGAGCAGTACTTC	CAVTGGSRYEQYF
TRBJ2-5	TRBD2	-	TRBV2	TGTGCCAGCAGTGAACTAGCGGGAGGTATTGGAGAGACCCAGTACTTC	CASSELAGGIGETQYF
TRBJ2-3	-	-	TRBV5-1	TGCGCCAGCAGCTTGGATCGGAGTCGCACAGATACGCAGTATTTT	CASSLDRSRTDTQYF
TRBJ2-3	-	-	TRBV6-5	TGTGCCAGCAGTCTAGTGGGTCCAGATACGCAGTATTTT	CASSLVGPDTQYF
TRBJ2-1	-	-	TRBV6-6	TGTGCCAGCAGTTACCTTGATGAGCAGTTCTTC	CASSYLDEQFF